This is a list of T cell receptor beta chains from one sample in a study of blood T cells in healthy people across ages. MiXCR, run by TCRdb on the 5' RACE reads, gives a single entry per CDR3 protein. The table includes 1,800,000 or so distinct CDR3 sequences, 39% detected once. Sequencing used blood. The source is a human donor in good health. CDR3s include the opening cysteine and the closing phenylalanine or tryptophan. D genes are given only for firm matches. Clone size appears in some rows only: once, few, many, or a class for an expanded clone.

d_gene: TRBD1; j_gene: TRBJ1-1; abundance: NA; v_gene: TRBV29-1; CDR3nt: TGCAGCGCCATGAGGCTGGGACAGGGGAACACTGAAGCTTTCTTT; CDR3aa: CSAMRLGQGNTEAFF
d_gene: NA; j_gene: TRBJ1-4; abundance: NA; v_gene: TRBV20-1; CDR3nt: TGCAGTGCAAGAGGGTTTGCAACTAATGAAAAACTGTTTTTT; CDR3aa: CSARGFATNEKLFF
d_gene: NA; j_gene: TRBJ2-1; abundance: few; v_gene: TRBV6-1; CDR3nt: TGTGCCAGCATCGACACGGGGCACGACAATGAGCAGTTCTTC; CDR3aa: CASIDTGHDNEQFF
d_gene: TRBD1; j_gene: TRBJ1-5; abundance: NA; v_gene: TRBV6-1; CDR3nt: TGTGCCAATCTGACAGGGGGCGTTTGGGTTTGGGGGAGCAATCAGCCCCAGCATTTT; CDR3aa: CANLTGGVWVWGSNQPQHF
d_gene: TRBD1; j_gene: TRBJ1-3; abundance: NA; v_gene: TRBV18; CDR3nt: TGTGCCGGCTCACCACGACAGGGGGAAGGAAACACCATATATTTT; CDR3aa: CAGSPRQGEGNTIYF
d_gene: TRBD1; j_gene: TRBJ2-7; abundance: NA; v_gene: TRBV5-1; CDR3nt: TGCGCCAGCAGCTCCGGGACAGGGACCCACGAGCAGTACTTC; CDR3aa: CASSSGTGTHEQYF
d_gene: TRBD2; j_gene: TRBJ2-1; abundance: few; v_gene: TRBV12-3/TRBV12-4; CDR3nt: TGTGCCAGCAGTCCCTCGGGGGGGCAGGGCAATGAGCAGTTCTTC; CDR3aa: CASSPSGGQGNEQFF
d_gene: TRBD1; j_gene: TRBJ1-1; abundance: NA; v_gene: TRBV11-2; CDR3nt: TGTGCCAGCAGCTCCATCAGAGGGGGCTACACTGAAGCTTTCTTT; CDR3aa: CASSSIRGGYTEAFF
d_gene: NA; j_gene: TRBJ1-1; abundance: NA; v_gene: TRBV29-1; CDR3nt: TGCAGCGTTGATAGGGGGGACCTGAACACTGAAGCTTTCTTT; CDR3aa: CSVDRGDLNTEAFF
d_gene: NA; j_gene: TRBJ2-5; abundance: many; v_gene: TRBV20-1; CDR3nt: TGCAGTGCTAGAGATCCCGTAGGCAAGGAGACCCAGTACTTC; CDR3aa: CSARDPVGKETQYF
d_gene: NA; j_gene: TRBJ1-2; abundance: NA; v_gene: TRBV29-1; CDR3nt: TGCAGCGTCGATGAGCAGGCCTATGGCTACACCTTC; CDR3aa: CSVDEQAYGYTF
d_gene: NA; j_gene: TRBJ2-5; abundance: NA; v_gene: TRBV2; CDR3nt: TGTGCCAGCAGCGGGGACATCGGGGAGACCCAGTACTTC; CDR3aa: CASSGDIGETQYF
d_gene: NA; j_gene: TRBJ2-1; abundance: NA; v_gene: TRBV20-1; CDR3nt: TGCAGTGCTAGAGATCGGGCAATCCCTAATGAGCAGTTCTTC; CDR3aa: CSARDRAIPNEQFF
d_gene: TRBD1; j_gene: TRBJ2-1; abundance: many; v_gene: TRBV7-9; CDR3nt: TGTGCCAGCAGCTCATTACAGGGGAATGAGCAGTTCTTC; CDR3aa: CASSSLQGNEQFF
d_gene: NA; j_gene: TRBJ2-3; abundance: few; v_gene: TRBV6-4; CDR3nt: TGTGCCAGCAGTGACCAGCCGGGGAATACGCAGTATTTT; CDR3aa: CASSDQPGNTQYF
d_gene: TRBD2; j_gene: TRBJ2-1; abundance: NA; v_gene: TRBV12-3/TRBV12-4; CDR3nt: TGTGCCAGCAGACTGGCGGGGGGGCTTGGTGGTGAGCAGTTCTTC; CDR3aa: CASRLAGGLGGEQFF
d_gene: NA; j_gene: TRBJ2-7; abundance: few; v_gene: TRBV4-1; CDR3nt: TGCGCCAGCAGCCAGACGACGACCTACGAGCAGTACTTC; CDR3aa: CASSQTTTYEQYF
d_gene: NA; j_gene: TRBJ2-1; abundance: few; v_gene: TRBV11-2; CDR3nt: TGTGCCAGCAGCCAAGGACCGCAAGGCTCCTACAATGAGCAGTTCTTC; CDR3aa: CASSQGPQGSYNEQFF
d_gene: NA; j_gene: TRBJ2-7; abundance: NA; v_gene: TRBV7-2; CDR3nt: TGTGCCAGCAGCCCCAGGACATTTTACGAGCAGTACTTC; CDR3aa: CASSPRTFYEQYF
d_gene: NA; j_gene: TRBJ2-1; abundance: NA; v_gene: TRBV9; CDR3nt: TGTGCCAGCAGCGTAGTAGCCGGGGCCTACAATGAGCAGTTCTTC; CDR3aa: CASSVVAGAYNEQFF
d_gene: NA; j_gene: TRBJ2-3; abundance: many; v_gene: TRBV7-2; CDR3nt: TGTGCCAGCAGCTTCCAGCAGACAGATACGCAGTATTTT; CDR3aa: CASSFQQTDTQYF
d_gene: NA; j_gene: TRBJ1-2; abundance: NA; v_gene: TRBV12-3/TRBV12-4; CDR3nt: TGTGCCAGCAGTTTTTACGAGTCCTATGGCTACACCTTC; CDR3aa: CASSFYESYGYTF
d_gene: NA; j_gene: TRBJ2-2; abundance: NA; v_gene: TRBV4-3; CDR3nt: TGCGCCAGCAGCCAAGTAAACGGGGAGCTGTTTTTT; CDR3aa: CASSQVNGELFF